These 10 T cell receptor beta chains originate from one sample sequenced in a study of human versus mouse CDR3 diversity and MHC coevolution. Here immunoSEQ multiplex PCR was the method, and the copy in TCRdb shows in-frame clones only, minus some. This table holds roughly 81,000 clones, over 85% found once. Sequencing used naive CD4+ T cells from blood. Subset in this sample: CD45RO-negative CD62L-positive naive CD4 T cells. The receptors were gathered from a person aged 25 to 69 in good health.

The V gene is TRBV27, the J gene TRBJ1-1, with D unclear. CDR3 length equals 13 residues. Trimming pared 3 bases from V and 1 base from J, leaving 6 bases between. Germline loops: CDR1 MNHEY, CDR2 SMNVEV (reference sequence). CDR3 in amino acids: CASSLNRNTEAFF. For the CDR3, the DNA is TGTGCCAGCAGTTTGAACAGGAACACTGAAGCTTTCTTT.

The V gene is TRBV28, the J gene TRBJ2-7, with D perhaps matching TRBD2 (6 bases). The CDR3 has 14 residues. Trimming took 6 bases from V and 2 from J, leaving 14 bases between them. The germline gives CDR1 MDHEN, CDR2 SYDVKM. DNA of the CDR3: TGTGCCAGCAGACCGCCTAGCGTCACCTACGAGCAGTACTTC. It encodes CASRPPSVTYEQYF. The full variable domain, in which reference TRBV28 and TRBJ2-7 provide the parts outside the CDR3, is DVKVTQSSRYLVKRTGEKVFLECVQDMDHENMFWYRQDPGLGLRLIYFSYDVKMKEKGDIPEGYSVSREKKERFSLILESASTNQTSMYLCASRPPSVTYEQYFGPGTRLTVT.

This clone was seen a single time. The chain uses TRBV10-1 and TRBJ2-1, with 16 bases that match TRBD2. Germline CDR1 is WNHNN and CDR2 is SYGVQD (reference sequence). The junction had 8 bases not matched to a gene; V was cut back by 6 bases and J by 0 bases. The CDR3 has 19 amino acids. CDR3 nucleotide sequence: TGCGCCAGCAGCGATGGGACTAGCGGGGGGGAATGCTCCTACAATGAGCAGTTCTTC. Its protein is CASSDGTSGGECSYNEQFF.

The rearrangement links TRBV28 to TRBJ2-7; maybe TRBD2 (5 bases). V lost 5 bases to trimming and J lost 1 base, with 9 bases between them. Germline V gives CDR1 MDHEN, CDR2 SYDVKM. This CDR3 is 13 amino acids long. CDR3 nucleotides: TGTGCCAGCAGTCCCTCGGGGTCCTACGAGCAGTACTTC. The encoded protein is CASSPSGSYEQYF.

This chain links TRBV30 with TRBJ2-2; TRBD2 matches 8 bases. The ends lost 2 bases at V and 7 bases at J; junction bases unmatched: 15. The germline CDR1 and CDR2 sequences are GTSNPN and SVGIG (reference sequence). The length of the CDR3 is 17 residues. In DNA form, the CDR3 reads TGTGCCTGGAGTCCCCCCGGGGGCGGGAGGTACGGCGGGGAGCTGTTTTTT. It is translated as CAWSPPGGGRYGGELFF.

The chain combines TRBV9 with TRBJ2-7; the match to TRBD1 covers 10 bases. V shed 4 bases, J shed 2 bases, and the junction held 6 bases outside the gene matches. The germline gives CDR1 SGDLS, CDR2 YYNGEE. The CDR3 covers 15 residues. CDR3 nucleotide sequence: TGTGCCAGCAGCCCGCAGACAGGGGGCCCCTACGAGCAGTACTTC. Its translation: CASSPQTGGPYEQYF.

The CDR3 DNA follows: TGTGCCAGCAGCGTACAGGGGTTATATGGCTACACCTTC. Protein sequence: CASSVQGLYGYTF. The rearrangement joins TRBV7-8 to TRBJ1-2; 7 bases are a match to TRBD1. The CDR3 sequence is 13 residues long. The ends lost 5 bases at V and 5 bases at J; junction bases unmatched: 5. CDR1 SGHVS and CDR2 FQNEAQ come from the germline V gene.

A single count supports this clone. The CDR3 DNA sequence: TGTGCCAGCAGTGAACCGGATGAGCAGTTCTTC. Its translation is CASSEPDEQFF. This chain uses TRBV2 with TRBJ2-1; D call uncertain. Looked up from germline, CDR1 is SNHLY and CDR2 is FYNNEI. The CDR3 runs to 11 residues. V lost 2 bases to trimming and J lost 8 bases, with 4 bases between them.

V gene TRBV29-1 combines with J gene TRBJ2-7; D perhaps matches TRBD1 (5 bases). The CDR3 totals 12 residues. Germline V CDR1 and CDR2: SQVTM, ANQGSEA. Trimming took 6 bases from V and 2 from J, leaving 11 bases between them. In DNA form, the CDR3 reads TGCAGCGTACAGGACGGACCCTACGAGCAGTACTTC. Its translation is CSVQDGPYEQYF.

This rearrangement joins TRBV19 to TRBJ2-2; D possibly corresponds to TRBD1 (5 bases). Germline V CDR1 and CDR2: LNHDA, SQIVND (reference sequence). This CDR3 is built from 15 residues. V dropped 1 base and J dropped 3 bases, with 9 bases sitting between them. CDR3 in DNA: TGTGCCAGTAGTATAGCCGACAGTCACACCGGGGAGCTGTTTTTT. It codes for CASSIADSHTGELFF.